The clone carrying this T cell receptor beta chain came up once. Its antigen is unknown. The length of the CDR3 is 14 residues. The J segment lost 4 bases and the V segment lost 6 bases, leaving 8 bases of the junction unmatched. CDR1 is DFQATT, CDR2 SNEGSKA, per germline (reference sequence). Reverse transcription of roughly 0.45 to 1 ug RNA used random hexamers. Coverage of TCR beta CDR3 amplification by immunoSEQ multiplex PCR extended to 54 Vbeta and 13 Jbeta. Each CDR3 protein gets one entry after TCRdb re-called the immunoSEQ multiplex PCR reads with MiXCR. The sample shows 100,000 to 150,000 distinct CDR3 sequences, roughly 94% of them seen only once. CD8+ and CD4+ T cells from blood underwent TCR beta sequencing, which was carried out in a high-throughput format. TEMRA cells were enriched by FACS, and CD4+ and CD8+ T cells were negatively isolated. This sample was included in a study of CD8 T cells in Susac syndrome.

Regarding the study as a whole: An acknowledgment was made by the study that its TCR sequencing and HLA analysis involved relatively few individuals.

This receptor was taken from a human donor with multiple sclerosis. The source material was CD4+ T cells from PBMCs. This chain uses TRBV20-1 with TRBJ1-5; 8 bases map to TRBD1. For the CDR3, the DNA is TGCAGTGCAAACCGAGGACAGGGAAATCAGCCCCAGCATTTT. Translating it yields CSANRGQGNQPQHF.